This T cell receptor (beta chain) came from a study of PD-L1 blockade in urothelial cancer. Across the whole study: The patients' atezolizumab therapy, 1,200 mg intravenously every 3 weeks, started at some point between 2014 and 2016. Patients' prior chemotherapy regimens numbered 0 to 3. Analysis of blood occurred 3 weeks (second dose) and 6 weeks after treatment start.

The germline V and J ends were trimmed by 3 bases and 0 bases, with 9 bases remaining between them. The CDR3 runs to 14 residues. CDR1 MRHNA and CDR2 SNTAGT come from the germline V gene. Notes on this clone: Other DNA sequences in the sample encode the same CDR3.

Method: immunoSEQ multiplex PCR; TCRdb's copy keeps in-frame clones and lacks some. In the table there are about 83,000 clones, roughly 90% of which are singletons. Patients suffered from locally advanced or metastatic urothelial carcinoma. This chain connects TRBV6-4 to TRBJ2-7; D unclear. This TCR came from a woman between 65 and 79 years old with urothelial cancer. The sequencing here drew on PBMCs, taken around atezolizumab (anti-PD-L1) treatment. CDR3 in DNA: TGTGCCAGCAGTGAACGAGAGCACTCCTACGAGCAGTACTTC. Translated, it gives CASSEREHSYEQYF.